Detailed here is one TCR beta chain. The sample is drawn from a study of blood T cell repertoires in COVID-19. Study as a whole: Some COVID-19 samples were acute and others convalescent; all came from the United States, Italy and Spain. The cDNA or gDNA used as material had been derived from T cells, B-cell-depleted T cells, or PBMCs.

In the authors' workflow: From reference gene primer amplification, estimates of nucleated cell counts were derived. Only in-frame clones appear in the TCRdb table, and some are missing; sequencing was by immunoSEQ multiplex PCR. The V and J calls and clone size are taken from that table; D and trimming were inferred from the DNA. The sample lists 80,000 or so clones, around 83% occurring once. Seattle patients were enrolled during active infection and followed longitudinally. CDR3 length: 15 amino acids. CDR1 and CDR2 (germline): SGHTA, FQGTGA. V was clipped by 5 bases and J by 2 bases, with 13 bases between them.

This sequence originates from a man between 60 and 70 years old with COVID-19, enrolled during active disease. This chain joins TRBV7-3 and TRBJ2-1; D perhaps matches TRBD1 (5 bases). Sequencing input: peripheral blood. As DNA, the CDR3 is TGTGCCAGCAGCCGTCAGGGTGTCCCCTACAATGAGCAGTTCTTC. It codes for CASSRQGVPYNEQFF.